One and the same sample provided the 17 T cell receptor beta chains below, sequenced in a study of cytomegalovirus exposure and HLA in healthy donors. Clones were sequenced by immunoSEQ multiplex PCR, and TCRdb holds only the in-frame ones, with some missing. This table has roughly 75,000 clones, 85% to 95% appearing once. Sequenced material: PBMCs. The source is a young woman in good health and CMV-seronegative.

In this sample, this clone turned up once. The rearrangement links TRBV10-2 to TRBJ2-1; the D gene is possibly TRBD2 (6 bases). The CDR3 has 12 residues. V was shortened by 6 bases and J by 7 bases, with 10 bases between the two germline ends. The V gene's germline CDR1 is WSHSY and CDR2 SAAADI. The chain's CDR3 is CASSGTPNEQFF. In DNA, the CDR3 is TGCGCCAGCAGCGGGACTCCTAATGAGCAGTTCTTC.

This clone was counted a single time. The rearrangement uses TRBV27 and TRBJ2-3, with TRBD1 identical over 8 bases. The CDR3 is 13 residues long. Germline-derived CDR1 and CDR2 are MNHEY and SMNVEV (reference sequence). The V and J ends lost 2 bases and 6 bases, in that order; junction bases with no gene match: 1. In DNA form, the CDR3 reads TGTGCCAGCAGTTTAGACAGGGGTGATACGCAGTATTTT. Residues: CASSLDRGDTQYF.

This rearrangement joins TRBV15 to TRBJ2-5; 7 bases match TRBD1. Germline CDR1 is LNHNV and CDR2 is YYDKDF (reference sequence). The CDR3 spans 18 residues. V lost 1 base, J lost 3 bases, and 14 bases stayed unmatched. CDR3 nucleotide sequence: TGTGCCACCAGCAGAGTCCCTCAACGCAGGGGGTCGGAAGAGACCCAGTACTTC. Translating it yields CATSRVPQRRGSEETQYF.

This rearrangement joins TRBV11-2 to TRBJ2-5, with 9 nucleotides matching TRBD1. CDR1 and CDR2 (germline): SGHAT, FQNNGV. The CDR3 has 16 residues. Trimming took 1 base from V and 5 from J; bases not matched to a gene: 8. Written as DNA, the CDR3 is TGTGCCAGCAGCTTAGGGGACACAGGGGGCGGGGAGACCCAGTACTTC. It is translated as CASSLGDTGGGETQYF.

This clone has a handful of counts. CDR3 sequence: CASSYGTGREQYF. CDR3 coding DNA: TGTGCCAGCAGCTATGGGACAGGCCGCGAGCAGTACTTC. The chain combines TRBV7-6 with TRBJ2-7; 8 bases map to TRBD1. CDR1 SGHVS and CDR2 FNYEAQ come from the germline V gene. Unmatched junction bases numbered 5, after V lost 4 bases and J lost 6 bases. The CDR3 loop spans 13 amino acids.

By frequency in the sample, this clone is medium-sized (0.01 to 0.1%). The chain recombines TRBV27 with TRBJ2-7; TRBD1 agrees at 10 bases. V lost 6 bases, J lost 5 bases, and 4 bases stayed unmatched. Germline V gene data show CDR1 as MNHEY and CDR2 as SMNVEV (reference sequence). CDR3 length equals 13 residues. In DNA, the CDR3 is TGTGCCAGCAGGACAGGGGGCGTCAACGAGCAGTACTTC. This gives the protein CASRTGGVNEQYF.

The rearrangement joins TRBV11-2 to TRBJ2-5; D might be TRBD2 (5 bases). The germline V and J ends were trimmed by 4 bases and 2 bases, with 17 bases remaining between them. CDR1 is SGHAT and CDR2 is FQNNGV in the germline V gene. CDR3 size: 16 residues. CDR3 coding DNA: TGTGCCAGCAGCTACCAACTAGATCCTTGGCAAGAGACCCAGTACTTC. Translation: CASSYQLDPWQETQYF.

The chain has TRBV14 and TRBJ2-7; 7 bases are shared with TRBD2. Per the germline V gene, CDR1 is SGHDN and CDR2 is FVKESK. The CDR3 totals 13 residues. The J segment lost 4 bases and the V segment lost 1 base, leaving 1 base of the junction unmatched. The CDR3 sequence is CASSQVGGYEQYF. As DNA, the CDR3 is TGTGCCAGCAGCCAAGTCGGGGGGTACGAGCAGTACTTC.

This chain connects TRBV4-1 to TRBJ1-1; possible D gene TRBD1, 5 bases. The CDR3 sequence is 16 residues long. Germline-derived CDR1 and CDR2 are MGHRA and YSYEKL. The V gene lost 0 bases and the J gene lost 3 bases, with 14 bases spanning the gap. CDR3 DNA: TGCGCCAGCAGCCAAGAGGCGGGACTCGGAGACACTGAAGCTTTCTTT. It translates to CASSQEAGLGDTEAFF.

This rearrangement joins TRBV7-9 to TRBJ2-7; tentative D call: TRBD1 (6 bases). The CDR3 is 13 residues long. V was pared by 5 bases and J by 0 bases, with 8 bases between. The germline CDR1 and CDR2 sequences are SEHNR and FQNEAQ (reference sequence). The CDR3 DNA reads TGTGCCAGCAGCCGGGACAACTCCTACGAGCAGTACTTC. This codes for CASSRDNSYEQYF.

The chain uses TRBV10-2 and TRBJ1-1, with D unresolved. The V end was cut by 2 bases, the J end by 8 bases, with 6 bases between. Looked up from germline, CDR1 is WSHSY and CDR2 is SAAADI. The CDR3 length is 11 residues. The CDR3 DNA is TGCGCCAGCAGTGAGGGGCTAGAAGCTTTCTTT. Amino acids: CASSEGLEAFF.

The chain combines TRBV7-2 with TRBJ2-7; D is perhaps TRBD1 (6 bases). Trimming removed 2 bases at V and 6 bases at J, with 17 bases between. Germline V lookup: CDR1 SGHTA, CDR2 FQGNSA. This CDR3 contains 15 residues. The CDR3 loop reads CASSLNGQGSGEQYF. CDR3 DNA sequence: TGTGCCAGCAGCTTAAATGGGCAGGGGAGTGGCGAGCAGTACTTC.

This clone has just one count. The CDR3 DNA reads as TGTGCCAGCAGTCGCGCTCGGGACAGGGTCTACGAGCAGTACTTC. It specifies CASSRARDRVYEQYF. The chain uses TRBV6-5 and TRBJ2-7, with TRBD1 matching 9 bases. The V gene's germline CDR1 is MNHEY and CDR2 SVGAGI. V gave up 5 bases and J gave up 3 bases; unmatched junction bases: 8. The CDR3 consists of 15 residues.

V gene TRBV6-1 combines with J gene TRBJ2-7, with TRBD1 identical over 8 bases. V shed 2 bases and J 2 bases; nucleotides not matched to a gene: 5. CDR1 is MNHNS, CDR2 SASEGT, per germline. CDR3 size: 15 residues. CDR3 bases: TGTGCCAGCAGTGAACTTGAACAGGGGGCCTACGAGCAGTACTTC. Protein sequence: CASSELEQGAYEQYF.

The genes are TRBV4-1 and TRBJ2-1; D is undetermined. Germline V gene lookup returns CDR1 MGHRA and CDR2 YSYEKL. The CDR3 has 15 amino acids. Trimming cost V 0 bases and J 6 bases, with 12 bases left between them. The CDR3 loop is CASSQDPSNLNEQFF. CDR3 bases: TGCGCCAGCAGCCAAGATCCTAGTAACCTCAATGAGCAGTTCTTC.

V gene TRBV7-3 combines with J gene TRBJ2-1, with 10 bases aligning to TRBD2. CDR3 size: 19 residues. V lost 1 base and J lost 9; bases outside the gene matches: 18. CDR1 and CDR2 from the germline V gene are SGHTA and FQGTGA. CDR3 in DNA: TGTGCCAGCAGCTTAAGGCCTAGCGGGAGCCTGGGTTTGGCCAGTGAGCAGTTCTTC. Residues: CASSLRPSGSLGLASEQFF.

For the CDR3, the DNA is TGCGCCAGCAGCTACACAGGGTTCTCCTACGAGCAGTACTTC. Amino acid sequence: CASSYTGFSYEQYF. The genes are TRBV5-1 and TRBJ2-7; D perhaps matches TRBD1 (6 bases). V lost 3 bases to trimming and J lost 0 bases, with 10 bases between them. Germline-derived CDR1 and CDR2 are SGHRS and YFSETQ. The length of the CDR3 is 14 residues.